One T cell receptor beta chain is described in this entry. What it recognizes is unknown. The record originates from a study of cytomegalovirus exposure and HLA in healthy donors. V lost 2 bases, J lost 9 bases, and 1 base stayed unmatched. CDR3 size: 12 residues. Germline values: CDR1 SGHDT, CDR2 YYEEEE. Study-wide results and caveats: A later analysis linked around 17,000 TCR beta sequences to HLA alleles at 0.05 false discovery rate. Sequencing depth roughly uniform across donors was assumed in presence/absence analyses. Immune exposure was documented only through CMV serostatus. Later analysis showed TCR association rates varying by HLA locus, highest for DRB1 and lowest for HLA-C.

The primer mix had 60 Vbeta and 13 Jbeta primers. Some clones are missing from TCRdb's copy, which holds only in-frame ones; the method was immunoSEQ multiplex PCR. The table has fewer than 150,000 clones, 70% to 85% seen once. Material: PBMCs. The sequence came from a male donor in good health and CMV-seronegative. The chain joins TRBV5-6 to TRBJ2-7; 11 bases align to TRBD2. The CDR3 loop reads CASSFGLAGQYF. The CDR3 bases are TGTGCCAGCAGCTTCGGACTAGCGGGGCAGTACTTC.